What follows are 24 T cell receptor beta chains derived from one specimen sequenced in a study of T cells in Graves' hyperthyroidism and ophthalmopathy (dated by TCRdb to the late 2010s). Libraries were made using multiplex PCR. For sequencing, an Illumina HiSeq 2000 was employed. TCR beta CDR3 regions were amplified from RNA transcripts. The TCR CDR3 was subjected to a first round of RT-PCR using the HTBI primer set and the Qiagen OneStep RT-PCR kit. Using fastp at Q25 and MiXCR, TCRdb reprocessed the public reads and kept productive beta chains. Every distinct CDR3 protein forms one entry, paired with its most common genes and DNA. The sample data list 250,000 or so distinct CDR3 sequences, and about 15% of these were observed just once. The ten largest clones take up under 35% of the sample. Material for sequencing was blood. These receptors were taken from a woman aged 45-65 years with Graves' hyperthyroidism that later progressed to Graves' ophthalmopathy.

The chain joins TRBV6-1 to TRBJ1-1, with D tentatively TRBD1 (6 bases). This CDR3 region has 14 residues. V shed 8 bases and J shed 1 base, with 14 bases lying between them. Looked up from germline, CDR1 is MNHNS and CDR2 is SASEGT. The CDR3 sequence: CASLRGMGNTEAFF. Here the CDR3 DNA reads TGTGCCAGCTTAAGGGGGATGGGGAACACTGAAGCTTTCTTT.

This clonotype was seen a few times. The genes are TRBV6-1 and TRBJ2-1, with D hard to call. This CDR3 region has 14 residues. V shed 8 bases and J shed 4 bases, with 15 bases lying between them. Germline lookup yields CDR1 MNHNS and CDR2 SASEGT. The CDR3 region has the DNA TGTGCCAGCCTACGCATGGGCCCTTACAATGAGCAGTTCTTC. Translating gives CASLRMGPYNEQFF.

With regard to this clonotype: Mismatch with germline at one junction end may stem from a read error. The V call is TRBV20-1, the J call TRBJ2-3; 8 bases align to TRBD2. Germline CDR1 reads DFQATT; CDR2 reads SNEGSKA (reference sequence). The CDR3 runs to 14 residues. In nucleotides, the CDR3 is TGCAGTGCCTGGAGCGGGAGATTCACAGATAAGCAGTATTTT. This sequence encodes CSAWSGRFTDKQYF.

At least ten counts were recorded for this clonotype. This sequence joins TRBV5-1 and TRBJ2-2; 13 bases are shared with TRBD2. The CDR3 extends over 17 amino acids. The ends lost 4 bases at V and 4 bases at J; junction bases unmatched: 7. In germline, CDR1 is SGHRS, CDR2 YFSETQ. The CDR3 DNA is TGCGCCAGCAGCCTAGGACTAGCGGGAGTCAGCACCGGGGAGCTGTTTTTT. Translating it yields CASSLGLAGVSTGELFF.

There are many counts of this clonotype. The V gene is TRBV20-1, the J gene TRBJ2-7; D call uncertain. The CDR3 runs to 12 residues. The germline gives CDR1 DFQATT, CDR2 SNEGSKA (reference sequence). The germline V and J ends were trimmed by 1 base and 2 bases, with 6 bases remaining between them. The CDR3 DNA reads TGCAGTGCTAGAGGTCCTACCTACGAGCAGTACTTC. Its protein product is CSARGPTYEQYF.

This clonotype has at least ten counts. This chain links TRBV6-2 or TRBV6-3 with TRBJ2-1; D gene uncertain. V was cut by 6 bases and J by 2 bases, with 11 bases left in between. There are 14 residues in the CDR3. Germline V CDR1 and CDR2: MNHEY, SVGEGT. CDR3 in DNA: TGTGCCAGCAGCTCTTTAGGCGCCTACAATGAGCAGTTCTTC. Translation gives CASSSLGAYNEQFF.

The chain employs TRBV6-2 or TRBV6-3 and TRBJ1-5, with D possibly matching TRBD1 (6 bases). The V and J ends lost 8 bases and 4 bases respectively, with 15 bases between them. Per the germline V gene, CDR1 is MNHEY and CDR2 is SVGEGT. There are 14 residues in the CDR3. The chain's CDR3 is CASGRGARNQPQHF. The CDR3 DNA sequence: TGTGCCAGCGGGAGGGGGGCGCGGAATCAGCCCCAGCATTTT.

This clonotype was recorded a few times. The V gene is TRBV28, the J gene TRBJ1-4, with D possibly matching TRBD1 (5 bases). The germline V gene has CDR1 MDHEN and CDR2 SYDVKM. Between the trimmed V and J ends, which lost 2 bases and 16 bases, there was a span of 14 bases. The CDR3 contains 12 residues. The CDR3 here is CASSLPREDKFF. CDR3 DNA sequence: TGTGCCAGCAGTTTACCCAGGGAGGACAAGTTTTTT.

This clonotype has a count of ten or more. The chain recombines TRBV6-1 with TRBJ1-2; no reliable D call. V was shortened by 7 bases and J by 0 bases, with 18 bases between the two germline ends. The CDR3 is 16 amino acids. Looked up from germline, CDR1 is MNHNS and CDR2 is SASEGT. CDR3 in DNA: TGTGCCAGCATCACCAGCCCGCGGATAGCTAACTATGGCTACACCTTC. Residues: CASITSPRIANYGYTF.

This clonotype has at least ten counts. This chain connects TRBV3-1 to TRBJ2-2, with a tentative D call TRBD2 (5 bases). The CDR3 is 16 amino acids. The V gene lost 0 bases and the J gene lost 1 base, with 9 bases spanning the gap. CDR1 and CDR2 (germline): LGHDT, YNNKEL (reference sequence). This chain's CDR3 is CASSQEGSLNTGELFF. Written as DNA, the CDR3 is TGTGCCAGCAGCCAAGAAGGGAGCCTGAACACCGGGGAGCTGTTTTTT.

At least ten counts were recorded for this clonotype. J is TRBJ2-7 and V is TRBV3-1, with a tentative D call TRBD1 (6 bases). Trimming removed 0 bases from V and 7 bases from J, with 13 bases in between. Germline CDR1 reads LGHDT; CDR2 reads YNNKEL (reference sequence). The CDR3 contains 14 residues. CDR3 protein: CASSQDNRVREQYF. The CDR3 DNA sequence: TGTGCCAGCAGCCAAGATAACAGGGTAAGGGAGCAGTACTTC.

This clonotype was seen ten or more times. The genes are TRBV20-1 and TRBJ2-2, with 13 bases identical to TRBD2. J gave up 5 bases and V 5 bases, and 8 bases lay outside the gene matches. CDR3 length: 16 amino acids. Germline loops: CDR1 DFQATT, CDR2 SNEGSKA (reference sequence). The CDR3 DNA reads as TGCAGTGCTCGAACCCTGGGACTAGCGGGAACCGGGGAGCTGTTTTTT. Protein sequence: CSARTLGLAGTGELFF.

This clonotype was counted ten times or more. This chain connects TRBV3-1 to TRBJ2-2, with 14 bases identical to TRBD2. Germline trimming cut 3 bases from V and 2 bases from J; bases unmatched to any gene: 11. The CDR3 length is 20 residues. Germline V gives CDR1 LGHDT, CDR2 YNNKEL (reference sequence). The CDR3, as DNA: TGTGCCAGCAGCCAGGGTCTGGGACTAGCGGGAGAAGGCAACACCGGGGAGCTGTTTTTT. Protein product: CASSQGLGLAGEGNTGELFF.

This clonotype was detected ten times or more. The chain combines TRBV7-6 with TRBJ1-1, with unresolved D. Between the trimmed V and J ends, which lost 1 base and 4 bases, there was a span of 7 bases. CDR3 length equals 13 residues. Germline CDR1 and CDR2: SGHVS and FNYEAQ. For the CDR3, the DNA is TGTGCCAGCAGCTTAGGCCTGCGCACTGAAGCTTTCTTT. Translated, it gives CASSLGLRTEAFF.

There are many counts of this clonotype. The chain combines TRBV28 with TRBJ1-1, with D unclear. Trimming left V 3 bases short and J 0 bases short, with 14 bases between. The CDR3 covers 16 residues. Germline assignment: CDR1 MDHEN and CDR2 SYDVKM. DNA for the CDR3: TGTGCCAGCAGTTTCCCCCCGGCCGCCATGAACACTGAAGCTTTCTTT. Protein sequence: CASSFPPAAMNTEAFF.

The sample holds many counts of this clonotype. The chain links TRBV20-1 to TRBJ1-1; D uncertain. This CDR3 has 13 residues. Germline V gene lookup returns CDR1 DFQATT and CDR2 SNEGSKA (reference sequence). Trimming shortened V by 4 bases and J by 1 base, and 10 bases separated the two germline ends. CDR3 nucleotides: TGCAGTGCTAAGGGCTATGCGAACACTGAAGCTTTCTTT. This translates into CSAKGYANTEAFF.

Ten or more counts support this clonotype. The chain is built from TRBV11-2 and TRBJ2-2; D remains ambiguous. From germline, CDR1 is SGHAT and CDR2 FQNNGV. The V and J ends lost 5 bases and 5 bases respectively, with 12 bases between them. The CDR3 sequence is 14 residues long. CDR3 DNA: TGTGCCAGCAGCCTCAGCTCCCTGACCGGGGAGCTGTTTTTT. Its translation is CASSLSSLTGELFF.

This clonotype was counted at least ten times. This sequence joins TRBV28 and TRBJ2-5, with D perhaps TRBD2 (7 bases). Germline CDR1 is MDHEN and CDR2 is SYDVKM. The CDR3 has 14 residues. V was clipped by 4 bases and J by 7 bases, with 16 bases between them. DNA for the CDR3: TGTGCCAGCAGTTCTCCCGGGGGGCTAGTGACCCAGTACTTC. This translates into CASSSPGGLVTQYF. The entire variable domain, with the rest obtained from reference TRBV28 and TRBJ2-5, is as follows: DVKVTQSSRYLVKRTGEKVFLECVQDMDHENMFWYRQDPGLGLRLIYFSYDVKMKEKGDIPEGYSVSREKKERFSLILESASTNQTSMYLCASSSPGGLVTQYFGPGTRLLVL.

This clonotype has ten or more counts. The J gene is TRBJ2-5, the V gene TRBV7-8, with D maybe TRBD2 (5 bases). The CDR3 spans 16 residues. Germline CDR1 is SGHVS and CDR2 is FQNEAQ. Trimming cost V 0 bases and J 1 base, with 12 bases left between them. The CDR3 DNA reads TGTGCCAGCAGCTTAGCGCGACTACCAATCCAAGAGACCCAGTACTTC. This encodes CASSLARLPIQETQYF.

In this sample, this clonotype turned up many times. The chain is built from TRBV28 and TRBJ2-7; no firm D call. V lost 2 bases and J lost 7, with 9 bases in between. Germline CDR1 is MDHEN and CDR2 is SYDVKM. The CDR3 is 12 amino acids. The CDR3 region has the DNA TGTGCCAGCAGTTTACGGACGGATGAGCAGTACTTC. Amino acid sequence: CASSLRTDEQYF.

This clonotype was counted ten times or more. The J gene is TRBJ2-7, the V gene TRBV28, with 12 nucleotides matching TRBD2. J lost 2 bases, V lost 6 bases, and 5 bases had no gene match. In germline, CDR1 is MDHEN, CDR2 SYDVKM. The CDR3 sequence is 15 residues long. This CDR3 is CASSLAGGPTYEQYF. The CDR3 nucleotides are TGTGCCAGCAGCCTAGCGGGAGGGCCCACCTACGAGCAGTACTTC.

This clonotype was detected ten times or more. The chain is built from TRBV6-2 or TRBV6-3 and TRBJ2-7, with no clear D. The V and J ends lost 2 bases and 5 bases respectively, with 7 bases between them. CDR3 length: 12 residues. Germline V CDR1 and CDR2: MNHEY, SVGEGT. The CDR3 loop reads CASSYREHEQYF. The CDR3 DNA reads as TGTGCCAGCAGTTACCGAGAGCACGAGCAGTACTTC.

In its sample, this clonotype was seen many times. The chain combines TRBV12-3 or TRBV12-4 with TRBJ2-1; TRBD2 matches at 14 bases. The CDR3 has 17 residues. Trimming took 6 bases from V and 2 from J; bases not matched to a gene: 6. CDR3 region: CASRLGLAGETYNEQFF. In DNA form, the CDR3 reads TGTGCCAGCAGGCTGGGACTAGCGGGAGAAACCTACAATGAGCAGTTCTTC.

In this sample, this clonotype turned up many times. The chain recombines TRBV20-1 with TRBJ1-1; D remains ambiguous. CDR1 and CDR2 (germline): DFQATT, SNEGSKA (reference sequence). V lost 7 bases and J lost 0, with 9 bases in between. The CDR3 has 12 residues. The CDR3 region is CSVRHLNTEAFF. The CDR3 coding sequence is TGCAGTGTGAGACACTTGAACACTGAAGCTTTCTTT.